This T cell receptor (beta chain) was identified in a study of cytomegalovirus exposure and HLA in healthy donors. Study-wide background: Of approximately 400 genotyped donors, about 81% clustered with self-reported Caucasian donors.

In the PCR, 60 Vbeta and 13 Jbeta primers were used. Produced via immunoSEQ multiplex PCR; TCRdb's table is partial and in-frame only. Found here are some 180,000 clones, 78% of them singletons; the top ten hold roughly 3%. This clone was observed a single time. V was pared by 0 bases and J by 7 bases, with 5 bases of the junction left unmatched. The CDR3 has 14 residues. Germline CDR1 SGHRS, CDR2 YFSETQ. The sample was PBMCs. This chain links TRBV5-1 with TRBJ2-7; the match to TRBD1 covers 9 bases. The TCR comes from a female donor in good health and CMV-seronegative. The DNA of the CDR3 is TGCGCCAGCAGCTTGGGGGGACAGGGCCAGGAGCAGTACTTC. Protein: CASSLGGQGQEQYF.